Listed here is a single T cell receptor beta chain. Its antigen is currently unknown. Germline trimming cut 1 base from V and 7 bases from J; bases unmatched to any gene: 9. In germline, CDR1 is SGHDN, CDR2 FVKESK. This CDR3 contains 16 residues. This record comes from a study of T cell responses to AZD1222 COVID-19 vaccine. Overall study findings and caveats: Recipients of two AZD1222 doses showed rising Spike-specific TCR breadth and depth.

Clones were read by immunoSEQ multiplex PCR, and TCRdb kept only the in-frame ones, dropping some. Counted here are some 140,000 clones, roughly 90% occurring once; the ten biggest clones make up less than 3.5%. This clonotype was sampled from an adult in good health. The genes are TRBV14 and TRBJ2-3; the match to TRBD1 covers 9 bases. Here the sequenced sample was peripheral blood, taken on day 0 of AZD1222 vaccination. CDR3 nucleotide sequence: TGTGCCAGCAGCCAAGTCAGGGACAGGGCGGGTTATACGCAGTATTTT. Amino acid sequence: CASSQVRDRAGYTQYF.